Following are 23 T cell receptor beta chains from one sample sequenced in a study of CD8+CD57+ T cells in acquired aplastic anemia. It was genomic DNA that served as the template for profiling TCR beta VDJ and CDR3. Via MiXCR, TCRdb re-called the reads, giving one row per CDR3 protein. The profile shows about 180,000 distinct CDR3 sequences, around 60% of them singletons. Patients picked for sequencing had shown CD8+CD57+ cell expansion detected by flow cytometry. The specimen was sorted CD4+, CD8+, or CD8+CD57+ T cells (not recorded which) from PBMCs. The receptors were gathered from a human donor with aplastic anemia.

This rearrangement joins TRBV7-3 to TRBJ2-3; D gene ambiguous. CDR3 length: 14 residues. The germline gives CDR1 SGHTA, CDR2 FQGTGA. V lost 0 bases, J lost 0 bases, and 4 bases lay in between. This chain's CDR3 is CASSLTLSTDTQYF. CDR3 DNA: TGTGCCAGCAGCTTAACCCTAAGCACAGATACGCAGTATTTT.

Written as DNA, the CDR3 is TGTGCCAGCAGCTTGGGCGGGGAAGGGAACCAAGAGACCCAGTACTTC. Protein: CASSLGGEGNQETQYF. The V and J genes are TRBV7-2 and TRBJ2-5; a possible D gene is TRBD2 (6 bases). CDR3 size: 16 residues. Germline loops: CDR1 SGHTA, CDR2 FQGNSA. V was trimmed by 3 bases and J by 0 bases, leaving 14 bases between them.

This clonotype has a handful of counts. This sequence joins TRBV19 and TRBJ2-7; D not certain. CDR1 and CDR2 from the germline V gene are LNHDA and SQIVND (reference sequence). Trimming took 4 bases from V and 1 from J, leaving 8 bases between them. This CDR3 is 13 amino acids long. CDR3 sequence: CASSRSGSYEQYF. The CDR3 bases are TGTGCCAGTAGTAGGTCTGGTTCCTACGAGCAGTACTTC.

The V gene is TRBV24-1, the J gene TRBJ2-1, with a possible D match to TRBD1 (6 bases). V shed 3 bases and J shed 5 bases, with 13 bases lying between them. Germline lookup yields CDR1 KGHDR and CDR2 SFDVKD. The CDR3 runs to 15 residues. In nucleotides, the CDR3 is TGTGCCACCAGTGATCCCCGGACAGTCAACAATGAGCAGTTCTTC. Amino acids: CATSDPRTVNNEQFF.

Many counts were recorded for this clonotype. V is TRBV20-1 and J is TRBJ1-3; the D gene is possibly TRBD1 (6 bases). The CDR3 covers 14 residues. V gave up 3 bases and J gave up 2 bases, with 11 bases separating them. CDR1 DFQATT and CDR2 SNEGSKA come from the germline V gene (reference sequence). The CDR3 DNA reads TGCAGTGCTAGGGCAGGGGTAACTGGAAACACCATATATTTT. It translates to CSARAGVTGNTIYF.

This clonotype appeared a few times. V and J are TRBV2 and TRBJ2-5; 7 nucleotides match TRBD2. This CDR3 comprises 13 residues. Germline values: CDR1 SNHLY, CDR2 FYNNEI. V was clipped by 6 bases and J by 2 bases; unmatched bases: 3. CDR3 nucleotide sequence: TGTGCCAGCAGCTGGGGGGGGCAAGAGACCCAGTACTTC. It codes for CASSWGGQETQYF.

The chain couples TRBV6-5 to TRBJ2-2; no definite D call. V was cut by 7 bases and J by 8 bases, with 5 bases left in between. CDR1 and CDR2 from the germline V gene are MNHEY and SVGAGI. CDR3 length equals 10 residues. The CDR3 protein is CASKTGELFF. The CDR3 DNA is TGTGCCAGCAAGACAGGGGAGCTGTTTTTT.

V gene TRBV2 combines with J gene TRBJ1-2; D might be TRBD1 (5 bases). CDR1 is SNHLY and CDR2 is FYNNEI in the germline V gene. Trimming cost V 7 bases and J 6 bases, with 9 bases left between them. The CDR3 loop spans 11 amino acids. The chain's CDR3 is CASNQGNGYTF. As DNA, the CDR3 is TGTGCCAGCAACCAGGGCAATGGCTACACCTTC.

As regards this clonotype: It may be a read error: a sequence one base away is much more abundant. J is TRBJ1-1 and V is TRBV2, with 9 bases fitting TRBD1. The CDR3 runs to 12 residues. Germline-derived CDR1 and CDR2 are SNHLY and FYNNEI. V trimming: 10 bases; J trimming: 4 bases; junction bases outside the gene matches: 4. In DNA form, the CDR3 reads TGTGCCATCGGACAGGGGACCACTGAAGCTTTCTTT. Translated: CAIGQGTTEAFF.

This clonotype appeared a few times. This sequence joins TRBV9 and TRBJ1-4, with no clear D. The CDR3 is made up of 19 amino acids. Per germline, CDR1 SGDLS and CDR2 YYNGEE. Trimming pared 6 bases from V and 0 bases from J, leaving 24 bases between. The chain's CDR3 is CASTLARLPGYTTNEKLFF. The CDR3 DNA is TGTGCCAGCACCCTGGCCAGGCTCCCGGGTTACACAACTAATGAAAAACTGTTTTTT. The full variable domain, with the rest looked up from reference TRBV9 and TRBJ1-4, is DSGVTQTPKHLITATGQRVTLRCSPRSGDLSVYWYQQSLDQGLQFLIQYYNGEERAKGNILERFSAQQFPDLHSELNLSSLELGDSALYFCASTLARLPGYTTNEKLFFGSGTQLSVL.

There are many counts of this clonotype. CDR3 nucleotides: TGTGCCAGCAGCCTCCTAGGGGGGGCAAGCAATGAGCAGTTCTTC. This gives the protein CASSLLGGASNEQFF. The chain couples TRBV13 to TRBJ2-1, with D possibly matching TRBD2 (7 bases). This CDR3 has 15 amino acids. CDR1 and CDR2 from the germline V gene are PRHDT and FYEKMQ (reference sequence). V was pared by 5 bases and J by 6 bases, with 17 bases between.

This clonotype was observed at least ten times. The V call is TRBV6-5, the J call TRBJ2-7; 8 positions match TRBD1. The CDR3 loop spans 13 amino acids. CDR1 MNHEY and CDR2 SVGAGI come from the germline V gene. V lost 5 bases, J lost 2 bases, and 2 bases stayed unmatched. The CDR3 here is CASSIQGAYEQYF. CDR3 bases: TGTGCCAGCAGTATACAGGGGGCCTACGAGCAGTACTTC.

This chain links TRBV7-2 with TRBJ1-5; D remains unclear. This CDR3 has 15 residues. Germline V gene data show CDR1 as SGHTA and CDR2 as FQGNSA. The ends were cut back, 1 base at V and 0 bases at J, with 7 bases in the middle. The CDR3 DNA follows: TGTGCCAGCAGCTTAGAAGGGCTTAGCAATCAGCCCCAGCATTTT. Protein: CASSLEGLSNQPQHF.

This clonotype was recorded once. The V call is TRBV20-1, the J call TRBJ2-7; 11 bases map to TRBD2. Trimming cost V 6 bases and J 2 bases; bases outside gene matches: 6. CDR3 length: 14 residues. Germline assignment: CDR1 DFQATT and CDR2 SNEGSKA (reference sequence). This CDR3 reads CSAKLAGATYEQYF. The DNA for the CDR3 is TGCAGTGCAAAACTAGCGGGGGCAACCTACGAGCAGTACTTC.

This chain joins TRBV5-4 and TRBJ2-5, with D perhaps TRBD2 (5 bases). Looked up from germline, CDR1 is SGHNT and CDR2 is YYREEE (reference sequence). The length of the CDR3 is 11 residues. The chain's CDR3 is CASGDQETQYF. CDR3 nucleotide sequence: TGTGCAAGCGGAGATCAAGAGACCCAGTACTTC.

This chain connects TRBV14 to TRBJ2-7; maybe TRBD1 (7 bases). The CDR3 consists of 16 residues. Germline V gene lookup returns CDR1 SGHDN and CDR2 FVKESK. V shed 4 bases and J shed 4 bases, with 20 bases lying between them. The CDR3 reads CASSLGQEGVRYEQYF. The CDR3 DNA follows: TGTGCCAGCAGCCTTGGACAGGAGGGGGTAAGGTACGAGCAGTACTTC.

In this sample, this clonotype turned up many times. The gene calls are TRBV5-6 and TRBJ2-7; 11 nucleotides agree with TRBD1. There are 15 residues in the CDR3. The germline CDR1 and CDR2 sequences are SGHDT and YYEEEE. With 0 bases clipped from V and 3 bases from J, the junction kept 2 bases outside the gene matches. CDR3 nucleotides: TGTGCCAGCAGCTTGGGGGGACAGGGGGGCTACGAGCAGTACTTC. As protein: CASSLGGQGGYEQYF.

This clonotype was detected a few times. The rearrangement uses TRBV2 and TRBJ1-1; 7 nucleotides match TRBD1. Germline-derived CDR1 and CDR2 are SNHLY and FYNNEI. V was pared by 7 bases and J by 5 bases, with 10 bases of the junction left unmatched. This CDR3 contains 14 residues. CDR3 amino acids: CASTREGAGTEAFF. CDR3 DNA sequence: TGTGCCAGCACAAGGGAGGGGGCAGGGACTGAAGCTTTCTTT.

The chain links TRBV24-1 to TRBJ2-5; D remains ambiguous. V was trimmed by 0 bases and J by 3 bases, leaving 7 bases between them. Germline V CDR1 and CDR2: KGHDR, SFDVKD. CDR3 length equals 14 residues. CDR3 protein: CATSDLGSEETQYF. CDR3 DNA: TGTGCCACCAGTGATTTGGGCAGCGAAGAGACCCAGTACTTC.

This chain uses TRBV24-1 with TRBJ2-5; D tentatively fits TRBD1 or TRBD2 (6 bases each). The germline CDR1 and CDR2 sequences are KGHDR and SFDVKD. This CDR3 has 15 residues. The V gene lost 0 bases and the J gene lost 1 base, with 8 bases spanning the gap. The CDR3 region has the DNA TGTGCCACCAGTGATTTGCGGGGGCCCCAAGAGACCCAGTACTTC. This translates into CATSDLRGPQETQYF.

This clonotype was found a few times. A much bigger clone sits one base away, suggesting this may be a read error. The genes are TRBV9 and TRBJ2-1; 7 bases match TRBD1. There are 17 residues in the CDR3. CDR1 is SGDLS, CDR2 YYNGEE, per germline. The CDR3 here is CASSVDKGQTSYNGQFF. For the CDR3, the DNA is TGTGCCAGCAGCGTCGACAAGGGACAGACCTCCTACAATGGGCAGTTCTTC.

CDR3 bases: TGTGCCAGCAGGTTAAGGGACAGGGGATTGGATACGCAGTATTTT. It encodes CASRLRDRGLDTQYF. The rearrangement links TRBV7-9 to TRBJ2-3; 10 bases agree with TRBD1. After removal of 6 bases from V and 6 bases from J, the junction contained 9 bases not matched to a gene. In germline, CDR1 is SEHNR, CDR2 FQNEAQ (reference sequence). The CDR3 covers 15 residues.

This chain joins TRBV19 and TRBJ2-5, with TRBD2 as a possible D gene (6 bases). CDR3 length equals 17 residues. V was cut by 7 bases and J by 3 bases, with 24 bases left in between. Germline CDR1 and CDR2: LNHDA and SQIVND (reference sequence). CDR3 protein: CASTISHILAREETQYF. CDR3 DNA sequence: TGTGCCAGTACCATCTCCCATATACTAGCCCGGGAAGAGACCCAGTACTTC.